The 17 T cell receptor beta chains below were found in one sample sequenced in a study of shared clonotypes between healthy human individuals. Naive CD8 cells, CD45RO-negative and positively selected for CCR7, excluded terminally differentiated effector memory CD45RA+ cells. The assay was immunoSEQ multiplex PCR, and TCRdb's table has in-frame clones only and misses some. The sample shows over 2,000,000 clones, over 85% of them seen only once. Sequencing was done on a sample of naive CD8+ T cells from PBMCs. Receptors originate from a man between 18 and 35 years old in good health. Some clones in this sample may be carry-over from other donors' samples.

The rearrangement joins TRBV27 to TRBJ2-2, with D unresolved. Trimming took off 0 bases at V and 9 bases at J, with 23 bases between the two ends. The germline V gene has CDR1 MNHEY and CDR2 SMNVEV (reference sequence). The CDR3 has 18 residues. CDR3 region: CASSLSPPAESSERELFF. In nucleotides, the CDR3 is TGTGCCAGCAGTTTATCCCCCCCCGCGGAGAGTTCCGAACGGGAGCTGTTTTTT.

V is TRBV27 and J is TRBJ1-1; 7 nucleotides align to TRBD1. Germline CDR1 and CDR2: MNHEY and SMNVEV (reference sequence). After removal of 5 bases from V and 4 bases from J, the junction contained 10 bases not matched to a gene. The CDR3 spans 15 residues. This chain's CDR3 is CASSRQGGLGTEAFF. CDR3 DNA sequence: TGTGCCAGCAGTAGACAGGGAGGACTGGGCACTGAAGCTTTCTTT.

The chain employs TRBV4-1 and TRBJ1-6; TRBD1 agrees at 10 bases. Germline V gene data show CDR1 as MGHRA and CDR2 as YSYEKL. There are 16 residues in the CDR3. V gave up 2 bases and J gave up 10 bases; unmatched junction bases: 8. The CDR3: CASSQSGTGARSPLHF. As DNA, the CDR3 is TGCGCCAGCAGCCAATCCGGGACAGGGGCACGGTCACCCCTCCACTTT.

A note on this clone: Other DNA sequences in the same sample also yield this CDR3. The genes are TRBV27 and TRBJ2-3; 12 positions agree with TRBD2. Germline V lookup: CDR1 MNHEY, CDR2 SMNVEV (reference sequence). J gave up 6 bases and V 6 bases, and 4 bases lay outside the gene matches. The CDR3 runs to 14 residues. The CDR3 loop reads CASSPGTSGDTQYF. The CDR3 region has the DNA TGTGCCAGCAGCCCGGGGACTAGCGGGGATACGCAGTATTTT.

The CDR3 here is CASSPGERGYTF. The CDR3 coding sequence is TGTGCCAGCAGTCCGGGGGAGCGCGGCTACACCTTC. The chain recombines TRBV6-5 with TRBJ1-2, with TRBD1 as a possible D gene (5 bases). V was clipped by 5 bases and J by 8 bases, with 12 bases between them. Germline V gene sequence: CDR1 MNHEY, CDR2 SVGAGI. The CDR3 extends over 12 amino acids.

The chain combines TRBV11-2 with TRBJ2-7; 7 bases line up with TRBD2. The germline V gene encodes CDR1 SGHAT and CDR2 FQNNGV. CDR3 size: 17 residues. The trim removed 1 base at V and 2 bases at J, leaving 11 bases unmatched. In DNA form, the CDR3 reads TGTGCCAGCAGCTTAGGGGAGGGAGGGGTCATGCCCTACGAGCAGTACTTC. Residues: CASSLGEGGVMPYEQYF.

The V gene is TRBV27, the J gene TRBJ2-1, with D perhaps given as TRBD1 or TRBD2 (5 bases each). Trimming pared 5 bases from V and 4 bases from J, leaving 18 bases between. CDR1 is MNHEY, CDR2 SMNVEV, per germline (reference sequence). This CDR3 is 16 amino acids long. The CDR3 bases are TGTGCCAGCAGTGGGGGACCCTCCTTAACATACAATGAGCAGTTCTTC. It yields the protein CASSGGPSLTYNEQFF.

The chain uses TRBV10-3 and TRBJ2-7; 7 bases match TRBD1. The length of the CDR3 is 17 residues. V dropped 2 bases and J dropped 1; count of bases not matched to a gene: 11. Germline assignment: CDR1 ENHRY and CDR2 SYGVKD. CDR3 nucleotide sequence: TGTGCCATCAGTGAGCCATCTTACAGGGGCGATTCCTACGAGCAGTACTTC. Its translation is CAISEPSYRGDSYEQYF.

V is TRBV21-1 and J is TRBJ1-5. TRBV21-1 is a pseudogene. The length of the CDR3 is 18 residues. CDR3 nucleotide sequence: TGTGCCAGCAGCAAAGAACCCCCATGGAGGCTAGGCAATCAGCCCCAGCATTTT. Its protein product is CASSKEPPWRLGNQPQHF.

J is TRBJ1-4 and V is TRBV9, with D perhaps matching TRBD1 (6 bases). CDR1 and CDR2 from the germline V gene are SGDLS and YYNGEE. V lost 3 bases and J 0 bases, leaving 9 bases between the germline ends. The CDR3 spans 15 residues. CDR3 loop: CASSERTATNEKLFF. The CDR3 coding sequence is TGTGCCAGCAGCGAACGGACAGCAACTAATGAAAAACTGTTTTTT.

The CDR3 nucleotides are TGCGCCAGCAGCCCCCCCCGCGTCGGACGAGTGGGGTCTGAAGCTTTCTTT. Protein: CASSPPRVGRVGSEAFF. This chain uses TRBV5-1 with TRBJ1-1; D is ambiguous. V was clipped by 4 bases and J by 6 bases, with 25 bases between them. Per germline, CDR1 SGHRS and CDR2 YFSETQ. This CDR3 is built from 17 residues. Combining the CDR3 with reference TRBV5-1 and TRBJ1-1 gives the whole variable domain KAGVTQTPRYLIKTRGQQVTLSCSPISGHRSVSWYQQTPGQGLQFLFEYFSETQRNKGNFPGRFSGRQFSNSRSEMNVSTLELGDSALYLCASSPPRVGRVGSEAFFGQGTRLTVV.

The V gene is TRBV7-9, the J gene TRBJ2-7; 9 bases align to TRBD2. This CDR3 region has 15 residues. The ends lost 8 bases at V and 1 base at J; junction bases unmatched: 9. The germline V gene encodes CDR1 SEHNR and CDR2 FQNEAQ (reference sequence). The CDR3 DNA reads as TGTGCCAGCGCGGGGGGGGCACCGTTTTCCTACGAGCAGTACTTC. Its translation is CASAGGAPFSYEQYF.

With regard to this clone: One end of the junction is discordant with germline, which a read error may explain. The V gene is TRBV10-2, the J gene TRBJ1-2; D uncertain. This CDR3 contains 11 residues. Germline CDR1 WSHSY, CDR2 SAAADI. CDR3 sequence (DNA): TGCGCCAGCAATGAGGGATTGGGCTACACCTTC. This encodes CASNEGLGYTF.

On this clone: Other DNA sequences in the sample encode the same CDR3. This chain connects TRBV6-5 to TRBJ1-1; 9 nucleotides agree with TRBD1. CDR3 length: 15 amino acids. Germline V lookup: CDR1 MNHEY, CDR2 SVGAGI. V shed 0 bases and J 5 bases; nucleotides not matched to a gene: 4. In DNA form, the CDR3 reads TGTGCCAGCAGTTACTCGACAGGGGGTGGGACTGAAGCTTTCTTT. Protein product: CASSYSTGGGTEAFF.

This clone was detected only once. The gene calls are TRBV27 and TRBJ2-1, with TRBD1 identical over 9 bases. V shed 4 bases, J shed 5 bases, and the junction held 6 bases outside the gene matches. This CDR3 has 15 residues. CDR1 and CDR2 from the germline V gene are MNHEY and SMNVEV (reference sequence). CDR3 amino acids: CASSYSGTGHNEQFF. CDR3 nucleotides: TGTGCCAGCAGTTACTCCGGGACAGGGCACAATGAGCAGTTCTTC.

The CDR3 DNA is TGTGCCAGCAGTGCAGGAGACACTGAAGCTTTCTTT. This sequence encodes CASSAGDTEAFF. The rearrangement joins TRBV27 to TRBJ1-1; D remains unclear. Trimming removed 5 bases at V and 3 bases at J, with 7 bases between. The CDR3 extends over 12 amino acids. The germline V gene has CDR1 MNHEY and CDR2 SMNVEV (reference sequence).

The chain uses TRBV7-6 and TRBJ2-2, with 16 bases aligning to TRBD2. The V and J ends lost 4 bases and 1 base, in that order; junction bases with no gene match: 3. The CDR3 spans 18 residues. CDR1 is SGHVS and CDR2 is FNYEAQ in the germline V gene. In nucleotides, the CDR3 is TGTGCCAGCAGCTCGGGACTAGCGGGAGGGCTGAACACCGGGGAGCTGTTTTTT. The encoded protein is CASSSGLAGGLNTGELFF.